The 23 T cell receptor beta chains given below trace back to one sample, sequenced in a study of T-cell memory formation after mild COVID-19. TCRdb analysed the 5' RACE reads with MiXCR anew, one entry per CDR3 protein. The table shows fewer than 650,000 distinct CDR3 sequences, with less than 25% occurring only once. Material for sequencing was PBMCs or a T cell subset sorted from them (not recorded which). These receptors originate from an adult woman who had mild COVID-19 (a few samples of this study predate the infection). Cell type and time point are not known.

The chain employs TRBV7-9 and TRBJ2-1; D is possibly TRBD2 (6 bases). Germline CDR1 is SEHNR and CDR2 is FQNEAQ (reference sequence). Trimming cost V 3 bases and J 4 bases, with 10 bases left between them. The CDR3 spans 14 residues. The CDR3 loop reads CASSFTGLYNEQFF. CDR3 coding DNA: TGTGCCAGCAGCTTTACGGGACTGTACAATGAGCAGTTCTTC. Together with reference TRBV7-9 and TRBJ2-1, the CDR3 gives the full variable domain: DTGVSQNPRHKITKRGQNVTFRCDPISEHNRLYWYRQTLGQGPEFLTYFQNEAQLEKSRLLSDRFSAERPKGSFSTLEIQRTEQGDSAMYLCASSFTGLYNEQFFGPGTRLTVL.

This clonotype was found a few times. The chain joins TRBV7-2 to TRBJ2-1, with 9 nucleotides matching TRBD2. The CDR3 contains 17 residues. The junction had 6 bases not matched to a gene; V was cut back by 0 bases and J by 3 bases. Per the germline V gene, CDR1 is SGHTA and CDR2 is FQGNSA. DNA of the CDR3: TGTGCCAGCAGCTTAGCGCGGGAGGGCTTTTACTACAATGAGCAGTTCTTC. Residues: CASSLAREGFYYNEQFF. Using reference TRBV7-2 and TRBJ2-1 for the parts outside the CDR3, the full variable domain is GAGVSQSPSNKVTEKGKDVELRCDPISGHTALYWYRQSLGQGLEFLIYFQGNSAPDKSGLPSDRFSAERTGGSVSTLTIQRTQQEDSAVYLCASSLAREGFYYNEQFFGPGTRLTVL.

The J gene is TRBJ2-6, the V gene TRBV12-3 or TRBV12-4; D uncertain. CDR3 length equals 15 residues. V was trimmed by 4 bases and J by 3 bases, leaving 10 bases between them. The CDR3 nucleotides are TGTGCCAGCAGTTCGGCAGGCAGTGGGGCCAACGTCCTGACTTTC. It is translated as CASSSAGSGANVLTF.

The chain combines TRBV6-5 with TRBJ2-7, with 7 nucleotides matching TRBD1. Trimming at V came to 7 bases and at J to 3 bases, leaving 6 bases not matched to a gene. The CDR3 contains 13 residues. CDR1 is MNHEY and CDR2 is SVGAGI in the germline V gene. The chain's CDR3 is CASIDRVFYEQYF. The CDR3 DNA is TGTGCCAGCATTGACAGGGTTTTCTACGAGCAGTACTTC.

The chain couples TRBV12-3 or TRBV12-4 to TRBJ2-4, with D unclear. The CDR3 length is 16 residues. The germline V and J ends were trimmed by 6 bases and 1 base, with 16 bases remaining between them. CDR3 protein: CASRPSLSSAKNIQYF. The CDR3 DNA follows: TGTGCCAGCAGACCCTCCCTGAGTTCGGCCAAAAACATTCAGTACTTC.

This chain uses TRBV7-3 with TRBJ1-1; D is unclear. V lost 5 bases to trimming and J lost 0 bases, with 16 bases between them. The CDR3 contains 16 residues. Germline V lookup: CDR1 SGHTA, CDR2 FQGTGA. CDR3 bases: TGTGCCAGCAGCCTAGAAGGCGGACGGTTGAACACTGAAGCTTTCTTT. Its translation: CASSLEGGRLNTEAFF.

This chain joins TRBV5-6 and TRBJ2-7; 9 nucleotides agree with TRBD1. The V gene's germline CDR1 is SGHDT and CDR2 YYEEEE. This CDR3 has 14 residues. V dropped 2 bases and J dropped 5; count of bases not matched to a gene: 5. The CDR3 reads CASSFGTGIHEQYF. CDR3 sequence (DNA): TGTGCCAGCAGCTTCGGGACAGGGATCCACGAGCAGTACTTC.

The rearrangement joins TRBV7-9 to TRBJ1-1; D uncertain. Germline lookup yields CDR1 SEHNR and CDR2 FQNEAQ (reference sequence). The CDR3 is 13 amino acids. Trimming removed 4 bases from V and 1 base from J, with 7 bases in between. CDR3 DNA: TGTGCCAGCAGCTATCCCCGGAACACTGAAGCTTTCTTT. This encodes CASSYPRNTEAFF.

Only a few counts were recorded for this clonotype. V and J are TRBV2 and TRBJ2-7; 8 nucleotides line up with TRBD2. Germline trimming cut 4 bases from V and 3 bases from J; bases unmatched to any gene: 5. The CDR3 covers 14 residues. Per the germline V gene, CDR1 is SNHLY and CDR2 is FYNNEI. The CDR3 nucleotides read TGTGCCAGCAGTGGGAGTAGCGGGAACTACGAGCAGTACTTC. This sequence encodes CASSGSSGNYEQYF.

The chain joins TRBV24-1 to TRBJ2-7, with D perhaps matching TRBD1 (6 bases). CDR1 and CDR2 (germline): KGHDR, SFDVKD. The length of the CDR3 is 16 residues. The V and J ends lost 6 bases and 0 bases respectively, with 17 bases between them. DNA of the CDR3: TGTGCCACCAGTACAAAGACAGGCCGGGGCTCCTACGAGCAGTACTTC. Protein: CATSTKTGRGSYEQYF.

The chain couples TRBV11-2 to TRBJ1-2; 12 bases are shared with TRBD1. The CDR3 loop spans 15 amino acids. Per the germline V gene, CDR1 is SGHAT and CDR2 is FQNNGV. The V and J ends lost 7 bases and 6 bases, in that order; junction bases with no gene match: 9. CDR3 nucleotides: TGTGCCAGCACCGGGAGTGGGACAGGGGGCAATGGCTACACCTTC. Translating it yields CASTGSGTGGNGYTF.

This clonotype was observed many times. CDR3 residues: CASSPNTETQYF. The CDR3, as DNA: TGTGCCAGCAGCCCCAATACGGAGACCCAGTACTTC. J is TRBJ2-5 and V is TRBV7-9; D gene uncertain. Trimming pared 5 bases from V and 5 bases from J, leaving 9 bases between. Per the germline V gene, CDR1 is SEHNR and CDR2 is FQNEAQ (reference sequence). The CDR3 spans 12 residues.

The chain links TRBV7-9 to TRBJ2-7, with D perhaps TRBD1 (5 bases). V lost 3 bases to trimming and J lost 0 bases, with 9 bases between them. Germline lookup yields CDR1 SEHNR and CDR2 FQNEAQ (reference sequence). This CDR3 contains 14 residues. The DNA of the CDR3 is TGTGCCAGCAGCTTCTCGCAGGGCTCCTACGAGCAGTACTTC. Encoded protein: CASSFSQGSYEQYF.

This clonotype was detected a few times. J is TRBJ1-1 and V is TRBV15; TRBD1 might be the D (5 bases). Germline-derived CDR1 and CDR2 are LNHNV and YYDKDF (reference sequence). Trimming shortened V by 5 bases and J by 1 base, and 14 bases separated the two germline ends. The CDR3 contains 15 residues. The CDR3 is CATSQLGDGNTEAFF. The CDR3 region has the DNA TGTGCCACCAGCCAATTAGGGGACGGGAACACTGAAGCTTTCTTT.

This clonotype was seen a handful of times. The gene calls are TRBV4-2 and TRBJ2-7; the D gene is possibly TRBD2 (5 bases). Germline V lookup: CDR1 LGHNA, CDR2 YNFKEQ. The CDR3 spans 13 residues. V was clipped by 3 bases and J by 3 bases, with 9 bases between them. The CDR3 DNA reads TGTGCCAGCAGCCATCTTGAGGGCTACGAGCAGTACTTC. Translation: CASSHLEGYEQYF.

The rearrangement joins TRBV11-2 to TRBJ1-1; tentative D call: TRBD1 (6 bases). The CDR3 is 13 amino acids. Germline CDR1 is SGHAT and CDR2 is FQNNGV. The V end lost 1 base, the J end lost 11 bases, and 14 bases lay between the germline ends. The DNA for the CDR3 is TGTGCCAGCAGCTTAGGATATGGGGGGCCCGCTTTCTTT. Translation: CASSLGYGGPAFF.

This clonotype was detected a few times. The rearrangement uses TRBV5-8 and TRBJ2-1; D gene unclear. Germline values: CDR1 SGHTS, CDR2 YDEGEE. The V end was cut by 7 bases, the J end by 1 base, with 6 bases between. The CDR3 consists of 12 residues. CDR3 sequence (DNA): TGTGCCAGCCCATTTTCCTACAATGAGCAGTTCTTC. Protein sequence: CASPFSYNEQFF.

The chain has TRBV2 and TRBJ2-2; 11 nucleotides agree with TRBD2. This CDR3 spans 16 amino acids. V dropped 4 bases and J dropped 3; count of bases not matched to a gene: 4. The germline gives CDR1 SNHLY, CDR2 FYNNEI. CDR3 DNA sequence: TGTGCCAGCAGTGGTAGCGGGGGGGTGGACACCGGGGAGCTGTTTTTT. Its translation is CASSGSGGVDTGELFF.

A few counts support this clonotype. J is TRBJ1-2 and V is TRBV25-1; D unresolved. CDR1 and CDR2 (germline): MGHDK, SYGVNS. Trimming shortened V by 5 bases and J by 7 bases, and 8 bases separated the two germline ends. This CDR3 contains 11 residues. The CDR3 DNA reads TGTGCCAGCAGTTTCCAGCTTGGCTACACCTTC. This codes for CASSFQLGYTF.

The chain recombines TRBV7-9 with TRBJ1-2; D possibly corresponds to TRBD1 (5 bases). The ends were cut back, 5 bases at V and 6 bases at J, with 16 bases in the middle. CDR1 and CDR2 from the germline V gene are SEHNR and FQNEAQ (reference sequence). This CDR3 spans 14 amino acids. The CDR3 DNA follows: TGTGCCAGCAGCCCGGCAGGGTTTGGGGATGGCTACACCTTC. It codes for CASSPAGFGDGYTF.

This clonotype was detected a few times. The V call is TRBV7-2, the J call TRBJ2-3; D perhaps matches TRBD2 (6 bases). Looked up from germline, CDR1 is SGHTA and CDR2 is FQGNSA. The CDR3 length is 16 residues. V lost 3 bases and J lost 0, with 13 bases in between. DNA of the CDR3: TGTGCCAGCAGCTTCCCCGGAGGGCCTAGCACAGATACGCAGTATTTT. It yields the protein CASSFPGGPSTDTQYF. The whole variable domain, filled in from reference TRBV7-2 and TRBJ2-3, reads GAGVSQSPSNKVTEKGKDVELRCDPISGHTALYWYRQSLGQGLEFLIYFQGNSAPDKSGLPSDRFSAERTGGSVSTLTIQRTQQEDSAVYLCASSFPGGPSTDTQYFGPGTRLTVL.

This clonotype was observed a few times. The chain recombines TRBV9 with TRBJ1-6; 10 bases align to TRBD1. The CDR3 extends over 17 amino acids. Germline CDR1 reads SGDLS; CDR2 reads YYNGEE. Trimming took 2 bases from V and 7 from J; bases not matched to a gene: 9. The CDR3 region is CASSVSLTGGMNSPLHF. CDR3 DNA: TGTGCCAGCAGCGTGTCATTGACAGGGGGCATGAATTCACCCCTCCACTTT.

The rearrangement joins TRBV7-6 to TRBJ2-1; 14 bases match TRBD2. V dropped 5 bases and J dropped 6; count of bases not matched to a gene: 15. Germline assignment: CDR1 SGHVS and CDR2 FNYEAQ. The CDR3 is 19 residues long. CDR3 nucleotides: TGTGCCAGCAGCCCTATACCGGGACTAGCGGGGGAGAGAGGCAATGAGCAGTTCTTC. It encodes CASSPIPGLAGERGNEQFF. Full variable domain (rest looked up from reference TRBV7-6 and TRBJ2-1): GAGVSQSPRYKVTKRGQDVALRCDPISGHVSLYWYRQALGQGPEFLTYFNYEAQQDKSGLPNDRFSAERPEGSISTLTIQRTEQRDSAMYRCASSPIPGLAGERGNEQFFGPGTRLTVL.